The 20 T cell receptor beta chains in this list originate from one sample, sequenced in a study of blood T cell repertoires in COVID-19. Libraries were prepared by immunoSEQ multiplex PCR; TCRdb keeps only in-frame clonotypes and omits some of them. The sample shows 170,000 or so clones, around 87% of them seen only once. Sample: peripheral blood. The receptors come from a man aged 35-49 years with active or convalescent COVID-19.

This chain uses TRBV5-4 with TRBJ2-5, with 7 bases fitting TRBD1. V gave up 6 bases and J gave up 5 bases; unmatched junction bases: 7. CDR1 and CDR2 (germline): SGHNT, YYREEE (reference sequence). This CDR3 comprises 13 residues. DNA of the CDR3: TGTGCCAGCACCCGTGACAGGGCTGAGACCCAGTACTTC. This translates into CASTRDRAETQYF. Using reference TRBV5-4 and TRBJ2-5 for the parts outside the CDR3, the full variable domain is ETGVTQSPTHLIKTRGQQVTLRCSSQSGHNTVSWYQQALGQGPQFIFQYYREEENGRGNFPPRFSGLQFPNYSSELNVNALELDDSALYLCASTRDRAETQYFGPGTRLLVL.

The chain links TRBV28 to TRBJ1-2, with a weak D call TRBD1 (5 bases). Trimming pared 5 bases from V and 4 bases from J, leaving 8 bases between. Germline loops: CDR1 MDHEN, CDR2 SYDVKM. The CDR3 is made up of 12 amino acids. CDR3 nucleotide sequence: TGTGCCAGCAGTCGGGACTTCTATGGCTACACCTTC. Encoded protein: CASSRDFYGYTF.

This chain uses TRBV5-4 with TRBJ2-2; D gene uncertain. CDR3 length: 13 amino acids. The germline V gene encodes CDR1 SGHNT and CDR2 YYREEE (reference sequence). V lost 3 bases and J 2 bases, leaving 5 bases between the germline ends. CDR3 nucleotides: TGTGCCAGCAGCTACAGCAACACCGGGGAGCTGTTTTTT. Its translation is CASSYSNTGELFF.

This chain connects TRBV5-5 to TRBJ2-7; possible D gene TRBD1, 6 bases. Germline V gives CDR1 SGHKS, CDR2 YYEKEE (reference sequence). The CDR3 covers 13 residues. Trimming took 4 bases from V and 3 from J, leaving 11 bases between them. This CDR3 is CASSDVGGYEQYF. The CDR3 DNA reads as TGTGCCAGCAGCGACGTAGGGGGCTACGAGCAGTACTTC.

This chain links TRBV12-3 or TRBV12-4 with TRBJ2-3; D is undetermined. V dropped 6 bases and J dropped 2 bases, with 9 bases sitting between them. The CDR3 sequence is 13 residues long. The CDR3 is CASRAGPTDTQYF. The DNA of the CDR3 is TGTGCCAGCAGAGCAGGCCCCACAGATACGCAGTATTTT.

This clone was observed once. The chain joins TRBV7-3 to TRBJ2-5; the D is unclear. This CDR3 region has 13 residues. V lost 5 bases to trimming and J lost 4 bases, with 11 bases between them. Germline V lookup: CDR1 SGHTA, CDR2 FQGTGA. Written as DNA, the CDR3 is TGTGCCAGCAGCCCCCTAAGCCCAGAGACCCAGTACTTC. Translating it yields CASSPLSPETQYF.

The chain is built from TRBV30 and TRBJ1-3, with D perhaps TRBD1 (6 bases). V lost 0 bases and J 4 bases, leaving 13 bases between the germline ends. CDR1 is GTSNPN, CDR2 SVGIG, per germline (reference sequence). The CDR3 extends over 15 amino acids. CDR3 in amino acids: CAWSVGGALGNTIYF. The CDR3 DNA reads TGTGCCTGGAGTGTAGGGGGGGCGCTGGGAAACACCATATATTTT.

The chain links TRBV20-1 to TRBJ2-5, with D uncertain. Germline V CDR1 and CDR2: DFQATT, SNEGSKA (reference sequence). V lost 3 bases and J 4 bases, leaving 12 bases between the germline ends. CDR3 length equals 13 residues. CDR3 sequence reads: CSASRGITETQYF. The CDR3 nucleotides are TGCAGTGCTAGTCGCGGTATCACAGAGACCCAGTACTTC.

The J gene is TRBJ1-6, the V gene TRBV11-2; no clear D gene. V gave up 5 bases and J gave up 3 bases, with 8 bases separating them. The CDR3 extends over 14 amino acids. Germline V gives CDR1 SGHAT, CDR2 FQNNGV. The CDR3 is CASSPRDYNSPLHF. CDR3 coding DNA: TGTGCCAGCAGCCCGCGGGACTATAATTCACCCCTCCACTTT.

This chain links TRBV5-5 with TRBJ1-2; possibly TRBD1 for D (5 bases). Germline CDR1 reads SGHKS; CDR2 reads YYEKEE (reference sequence). The CDR3 has 18 residues. V shed 5 bases and J shed 8 bases, with 31 bases lying between them. CDR3 bases: TGTGCCAGCAGGCAGCTTGTAGGGGTATCGGGAGCCCACCGGGGCTACACCTTC. Translation gives CASRQLVGVSGAHRGYTF. Full variable domain (remainder filled in from reference TRBV5-5 and TRBJ1-2): DAGVTQSPTHLIKTRGQQVTLRCSPISGHKSVSWYQQVLGQGPQFIFQYYEKEERGRGNFPDRFSARQFPNYSSELNVNALLLGDSALYLCASRQLVGVSGAHRGYTFGSGTRLTVV.

The V gene is TRBV5-4, the J gene TRBJ2-1; 8 bases are a match to TRBD2. With V trimmed by 2 bases and J by 10 bases, 14 bases remained unmatched. The CDR3 length is 16 residues. Germline V lookup: CDR1 SGHNT, CDR2 YYREEE (reference sequence). The CDR3 spells CASSFLLGGAQYEQFF. The CDR3 DNA follows: TGTGCCAGCAGCTTTCTTCTCGGGGGGGCACAATACGAGCAGTTCTTC.

The chain couples TRBV7-2 to TRBJ1-4; 7 positions match TRBD1. The germline V gene encodes CDR1 SGHTA and CDR2 FQGNSA. This CDR3 has 14 residues. V dropped 5 bases and J dropped 4; count of bases not matched to a gene: 4. CDR3 DNA: TGTGCCAGCAGCCCTGGGACAGATAATGAAAAACTGTTTTTT. It encodes CASSPGTDNEKLFF.

V and J are TRBV30 and TRBJ1-2, with 8 positions matching TRBD1. Germline CDR1 and CDR2: GTSNPN and SVGIG (reference sequence). V dropped 2 bases and J dropped 4; count of bases not matched to a gene: 9. The CDR3 has 15 residues. The CDR3 sequence: CAWSPYRGKFYGYTF. The CDR3 nucleotides are TGTGCCTGGAGTCCCTACAGGGGGAAATTCTATGGCTACACCTTC.

The genes are TRBV28 and TRBJ1-6, with 9 bases fitting TRBD1. Germline lookup yields CDR1 MDHEN and CDR2 SYDVKM. This CDR3 region has 14 residues. J lost 11 bases, V lost 3 bases, and 5 bases had no gene match. DNA of the CDR3: TGTGCCAGCAGTTTTCCGGGACAGGGTGCACCCCTCCACTTT. It is translated as CASSFPGQGAPLHF.

The chain employs TRBV11-1 and TRBJ2-1, with 7 bases fitting TRBD2. V trimming: 3 bases; J trimming: 5 bases; junction bases outside the gene matches: 1. CDR3 length: 13 residues. Germline loops: CDR1 SGHAT, CDR2 FQDESV (reference sequence). The chain's CDR3 is CASSLGGDNEQFF. The CDR3 DNA is TGTGCCAGCAGCTTGGGGGGGGACAATGAGCAGTTCTTC. Full variable domain (missing parts from reference TRBV11-1 and TRBJ2-1): EAEVAQSPRYKITEKSQAVAFWCDPISGHATLYWYRQILGQGPELLVQFQDESVVDDSQLPKDRFSAERLKGVDSTLKIQPAELGDSAMYLCASSLGGDNEQFFGPGTRLTVL.

The chain joins TRBV12-5 to TRBJ2-5; 11 bases fit TRBD2. The CDR3 contains 14 residues. From germline, CDR1 is LGHNT and CDR2 FRNRAP. The ends lost 5 bases at V and 7 bases at J; junction bases unmatched: 6. CDR3 in amino acids: CASGLAGGPRTQYF. In DNA, the CDR3 is TGTGCTAGTGGTCTAGCGGGGGGCCCCAGGACCCAGTACTTC.

The chain joins TRBV30 to TRBJ1-6, with D perhaps TRBD1 (5 bases). The ends were cut back, 1 base at V and 9 bases at J, with 16 bases in the middle. The length of the CDR3 is 15 residues. Per the germline V gene, CDR1 is GTSNPN and CDR2 is SVGIG (reference sequence). CDR3 in amino acids: CAWSGGDGVVSPLHF. The CDR3 coding sequence is TGTGCCTGGAGTGGGGGGGACGGGGTAGTTTCACCCCTCCACTTT.

The chain combines TRBV6-1 with TRBJ1-4; TRBD1 matches at 7 bases. Per germline, CDR1 MNHNS and CDR2 SASEGT. The CDR3 loop spans 15 amino acids. V was clipped by 3 bases and J by 7 bases; unmatched bases: 8. The CDR3 loop reads CASSDPTGTFEKLFF. The CDR3 nucleotides are TGTGCCAGCAGTGACCCGACAGGGACGTTTGAAAAACTGTTTTTT.

This chain connects TRBV6-5 to TRBJ2-3; D is possibly TRBD1 (5 bases). Between the trimmed V and J ends, which lost 6 bases and 4 bases, there was a span of 11 bases. Germline values: CDR1 MNHEY, CDR2 SVGAGI. The CDR3 extends over 13 amino acids. CDR3 sequence: CASRREGADTQYF. The CDR3 DNA reads as TGTGCCAGCAGAAGGGAAGGGGCAGATACGCAGTATTTT.

Only one count was recorded for this clone. Written as DNA, the CDR3 is TGTGCCTGGAGTTTGGTTAGTGAGCAGTTCTTC. Amino acid sequence: CAWSLVSEQFF. This chain uses TRBV30 with TRBJ2-1; no clear D. V lost 2 bases to trimming and J lost 9 bases, with 8 bases between them. The germline gives CDR1 GTSNPN, CDR2 SVGIG (reference sequence). The CDR3 contains 11 residues.